The TCR beta chain described here comes from a study of blood T cell repertoires in COVID-19. Assay: immunoSEQ multiplex PCR; the TCRdb copy retains only in-frame clones and omits some. The sample carries 250,000 or so clones, roughly 84% recorded once. CDR1 and CDR2 from the germline V gene are SGDLS and YYNGEE. CDR3 size: 16 residues. J lost 1 base, V lost 3 bases, and 2 bases had no gene match. This TCR was recovered from a woman between 45 and 60 years old who had been exposed to COVID-19. Sequenced: PBMCs or T cells enriched from blood (not recorded which). The chain couples TRBV9 to TRBJ2-2; 11 positions agree with TRBD2. The CDR3 DNA is TGTGCCAGCAGCGACGGACTAGCGGGGAACACCGGGGAGCTGTTTTTT. Encoded protein: CASSDGLAGNTGELFF.